This T cell receptor (beta chain) was captured in a study of T cell repertoires in ileal Crohn's disease. Study context: About half received postoperative treatment, roughly twelve with thiopurines and under 20 anti-TNF. Study-wide findings and caveats: Mucosal expansions were suggested to be mainly CD8 T cells. Clonal expansions were more frequent in active smokers than non-smokers at surgery.

Trimming took 4 bases from V and 5 from J, leaving 15 bases between them. The CDR3 totals 14 residues. Germline loops: CDR1 SGHDT, CDR2 YYEEEE. Each sample's TCRB immunosequencing used roughly 500 nanograms of biopsy DNA. Using immunoSEQ multiplex PCR, the repertoire was profiled, and TCRdb retains in-frame clones only, with some absent. Among over 13,000 clones listed, roughly 80% were seen once. On this clone: What it binds is unknown.

This sequence joins TRBV5-6 and TRBJ1-2; D not resolved. Material: ileal tissue. This TCR was recovered from an adult with Crohn's disease. In nucleotides, the CDR3 is TGTGCCAGCAGCACCCCCCCATACTCTTATGGCTACACCTTC. Encoded protein: CASSTPPYSYGYTF.